The rows below give T cell receptor beta chains drawn from one sample of a study of T cells in Graves' hyperthyroidism and ophthalmopathy. In TCRdb, the multiplex PCR reads were re-called with MiXCR into one record per CDR3 protein. Of around 430,000 distinct CDR3 sequences listed, 14% to 15% were seen once; the top ten hold about 30%. The source material was blood. These receptors originate from a woman aged 30 to 39 with Graves' hyperthyroidism. Each CDR3 is given with its conserved first and last residue. D genes are given only for firm matches. Only some rows state a clone size, as once, few, many or a class for expanded clones.

size: .
V: TRBV20-1
D: TRBD2
J: TRBJ2-7
DNA: TGCAGTGCTAGAGATGAAGCGGGAGGGCTACGGGAGCAGTACTTC
CDR3: CSARDEAGGLREQYF

size: few
V: TRBV28
D: TRBD1
J: TRBJ1-6
DNA: TGTGCCAGCAGAGAGGTAACAGGGGGAGCGTCACCCCTCCACTTT
CDR3: CASREVTGGASPLHF

size: few
V: TRBV7-9
D: .
J: TRBJ2-4
DNA: TGTGCCAGCAACTCCCGCGGGGTAAACATTCAGTACTTC
CDR3: CASNSRGVNIQYF

size: many
V: TRBV28
D: TRBD2
J: TRBJ2-5
DNA: TGTGCCAGCAGTAGCCGAGCGACTAGCGGGAGATTTGAGACCCAGTACTTC
CDR3: CASSSRATSGRFETQYF

size: .
V: TRBV25-1
D: TRBD1
J: TRBJ2-3
DNA: TGTGCCACGGGACAGGGGGCGGGGAGCTCAGATACGCAGTATTTT
CDR3: CATGQGAGSSDTQYF

size: few
V: TRBV3-1
D: .
J: TRBJ1-5
DNA: TGTGCCAGCAGCCAGTACGGGGGCAGCAATCAGCCCCAGCATTTT
CDR3: CASSQYGGSNQPQHF

size: .
V: TRBV5-1
D: .
J: TRBJ2-7
DNA: TGCGCCAGCAGCTCATTAACGGGACCGATCTACGAGCAGTACTTC
CDR3: CASSSLTGPIYEQYF

size: many
V: TRBV28
D: .
J: TRBJ1-2
DNA: TGTGCCAGCAGTTCCCCAGAGTTGAGGGATTTTAATTATGGCTACACCTTC
CDR3: CASSSPELRDFNYGYTF

size: few
V: TRBV29-1
D: .
J: TRBJ2-1
DNA: TGCAGCGTTGATCGCCTACAAAACAATGAGCAGTTCTTC
CDR3: CSVDRLQNNEQFF

size: many
V: TRBV12-3/TRBV12-4
D: .
J: TRBJ1-2
DNA: TGTGCCAGCAGTTTTCTTTCCAGGGTCTATGGCTACACCTTC
CDR3: CASSFLSRVYGYTF

size: .
V: TRBV19
D: .
J: TRBJ2-6
DNA: TGTGCCGGTAGTAAATTGGAGACAGGAGGCCCGTCTAGGGCCAACGTCCTGACTTTC
CDR3: CAGSKLETGGPSRANVLTF

size: .
V: TRBV18
D: .
J: TRBJ2-3
DNA: TGTGCCAGCTCACGCGGGGGCCGAGGCACAGATACGCAGTATTTT
CDR3: CASSRGGRGTDTQYF

size: few
V: TRBV28
D: TRBD2
J: TRBJ2-5
DNA: TGTGCCACCCGGCGGGGGGGGGAGACCCAGTACTTC
CDR3: CATRRGGETQYF

size: .
V: TRBV5-1
D: TRBD2
J: TRBJ2-7
DNA: TGCGCCAGCAGCGTTAGCGGGTGGGACTACGAGCAGTACTTC
CDR3: CASSVSGWDYEQYF

size: many
V: TRBV10-2
D: .
J: TRBJ2-5
DNA: TGCGCCAGCAGTGCGGGGGAGGCTCAAGACACCCAGTACTTC
CDR3: CASSAGEAQDTQYF

size: few
V: TRBV2
D: .
J: TRBJ2-1
DNA: TGTGCCAGCAGCCCGGGACTGGGTCTCGAGCAGTTCTTC
CDR3: CASSPGLGLEQFF

size: few
V: TRBV5-6
D: TRBD1
J: TRBJ2-1
DNA: TGTGCCAGCAGCTTATCTGAAGGACAGGGAAGTGAGCAGTTCTTC
CDR3: CASSLSEGQGSEQFF

size: .
V: TRBV18
D: TRBD2
J: TRBJ2-7
DNA: TGTGCCAGCTCCCGGGACGGGACTAGGGTCTACGAGCAGTACTTC
CDR3: CASSRDGTRVYEQYF

size: many
V: TRBV29-1
D: TRBD2
J: TRBJ2-3
DNA: TGCAGCGTAGGCGGACTAGCGGGAGCGACAGATACGCAGTATTTT
CDR3: CSVGGLAGATDTQYF

size: many
V: TRBV2
D: .
J: TRBJ2-2
DNA: TGTGCCAGCAGTGGCCAGAGCCCCACCGGGGAGCTGTTTTTT
CDR3: CASSGQSPTGELFF

size: many
V: TRBV27
D: TRBD1
J: TRBJ1-4
DNA: TGTGCCAGCAGTGGAAATAGGGACAGAACTAATGAAAAACTGTTTTTT
CDR3: CASSGNRDRTNEKLFF

size: .
V: TRBV5-1
D: TRBD1
J: TRBJ2-7
DNA: TGCGCCAGCAGCTCACCAGAGACAGGGGACCACGAGCAGTACTTC
CDR3: CASSSPETGDHEQYF

size: few
V: TRBV10-3
D: .
J: TRBJ1-1
DNA: TGTGCCATCAGTGTTGAGCCCAGGGCTGAAGCTTTCTTT
CDR3: CAISVEPRAEAFF

size: once
V: TRBV5-4
D: .
J: TRBJ1-5
DNA: TGTGCCAGCAGCGAGGACAGTAATCGCAATCAGCCCCAGCATTTT
CDR3: CASSEDSNRNQPQHF

size: few
V: TRBV24-1
D: TRBD2
J: TRBJ2-3
DNA: TGTGCCACCAGTGATGCCCGGACTAGCGGGAGATTGACAGATACGCAGTATTTT
CDR3: CATSDARTSGRLTDTQYF

size: .
V: TRBV20-1
D: TRBD1
J: TRBJ2-5
DNA: TGCAGTGCGTTAGGTGTGGACAGGGCGAAGTACCAAGAGACCCAGTACTTC
CDR3: CSALGVDRAKYQETQYF

size: .
V: TRBV20-1
D: .
J: TRBJ2-1
DNA: TGCAGTGCTAGACGGACGGATGTGTACAATGAGCAGTTCTTC
CDR3: CSARRTDVYNEQFF

size: many
V: TRBV11-2
D: .
J: TRBJ2-5
DNA: TGTGCCAGCAGCAGACGAGCGGCACAAGAGACCCAGTACTTC
CDR3: CASSRRAAQETQYF

size: many
V: TRBV28
D: .
J: TRBJ1-4
DNA: TGTGCCAGCAGTTCCCCCCCCACAAATGAAAAACTGTTTTTT
CDR3: CASSSPPTNEKLFF

size: many
V: TRBV7-4
D: .
J: TRBJ1-5
DNA: TGTGCCAGCAGCCCATGCCCTCGCGGGGGGCCTCAGCCCCAGCATTTT
CDR3: CASSPCPRGGPQPQHF

size: .
V: TRBV19
D: .
J: TRBJ2-3
DNA: TGTGCCAGTAGCATATCAGGGGTGTTGGCAGATACGCAGTATTTT
CDR3: CASSISGVLADTQYF

size: .
V: TRBV19
D: .
J: TRBJ1-4
DNA: TGTGCCACCACCGGAGGGAGGTTTAATGAAAAACTGTTTTTT
CDR3: CATTGGRFNEKLFF

size: .
V: TRBV7-2
D: .
J: TRBJ1-2
DNA: TGTGCCGGCAGCTTAGCAACGGCAAATGGCTACACCTTC
CDR3: CAGSLATANGYTF

size: many
V: TRBV6-1
D: .
J: TRBJ1-1
DNA: TGTGCCAGCAGTACCCACAGGAGTACTGAAGCTTTCTTT
CDR3: CASSTHRSTEAFF

size: .
V: TRBV19
D: .
J: TRBJ2-2
DNA: TGTGCCAGTAGCACCGGACTGCCGAACACCGGGGAGCTGTTTTTT
CDR3: CASSTGLPNTGELFF

size: few
V: TRBV19
D: .
J: TRBJ2-1
DNA: TGTGCCAGTAGTATGGGGGGCGGGATAACGAATGAGCAGTTCTTC
CDR3: CASSMGGGITNEQFF

size: .
V: TRBV9
D: .
J: TRBJ1-4
DNA: TGTGCCAGCCGTAGTGGTCCGCCCGAAAAACTGTTTTTT
CDR3: CASRSGPPEKLFF

size: many
V: TRBV28
D: TRBD2
J: TRBJ2-7
DNA: TGTGCCAGTTCTGGGAGCGGGAGGACCTACGAGCAGTACTTC
CDR3: CASSGSGRTYEQYF

size: many
V: TRBV11-2
D: TRBD1
J: TRBJ1-1
DNA: TGTGCCAGCAGACCGGGACAGCTAAACACTGAAGCTTTCTTT
CDR3: CASRPGQLNTEAFF

size: many
V: TRBV12-3/TRBV12-4
D: TRBD1
J: TRBJ2-7
DNA: TGTGCCAGCAGCAAAGGGACAGGCGGTGCCTACGAGCAGTACTTC
CDR3: CASSKGTGGAYEQYF

size: many
V: TRBV2
D: .
J: TRBJ2-2
DNA: TGTGCCAGCAGTGCGTGGATCGGGGAGCTGTTTTTT
CDR3: CASSAWIGELFF

size: .
V: TRBV3-1
D: .
J: TRBJ1-4
DNA: TGTGCCAGCAGCCAAGAGGGGAGTTGGAATGAAAAACTGTTTTTT
CDR3: CASSQEGSWNEKLFF